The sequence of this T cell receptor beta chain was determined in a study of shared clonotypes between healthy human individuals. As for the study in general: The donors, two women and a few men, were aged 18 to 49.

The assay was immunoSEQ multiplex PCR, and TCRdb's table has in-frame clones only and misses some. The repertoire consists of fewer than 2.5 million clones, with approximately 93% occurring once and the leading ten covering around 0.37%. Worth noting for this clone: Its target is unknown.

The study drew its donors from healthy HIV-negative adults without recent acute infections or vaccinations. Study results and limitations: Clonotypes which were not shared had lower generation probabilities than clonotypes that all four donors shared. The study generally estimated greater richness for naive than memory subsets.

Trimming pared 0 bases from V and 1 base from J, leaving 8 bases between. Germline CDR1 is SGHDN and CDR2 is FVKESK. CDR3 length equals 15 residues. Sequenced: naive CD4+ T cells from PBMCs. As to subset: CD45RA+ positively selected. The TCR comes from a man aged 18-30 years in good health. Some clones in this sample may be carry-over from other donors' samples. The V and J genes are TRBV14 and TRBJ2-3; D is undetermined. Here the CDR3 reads CASSQELPGTDTQYF. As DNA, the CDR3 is TGTGCCAGCAGCCAAGAGCTCCCGGGCACAGATACGCAGTATTTT.